A single sample gave rise to the 19 T cell receptor beta chains below, sequenced in a study of T cell responses to AZD1222 COVID-19 vaccine. Clones were read by immunoSEQ multiplex PCR, and TCRdb kept only the in-frame ones, dropping some. The table lists about 47,000 clones, about 80% of them singletons. The sequences come from peripheral blood, collected 28 days after the second dose of the MenACWY control vaccine. Every receptor here comes from an adult who received the MenACWY meningococcal vaccine as a control.

The chain employs TRBV7-9 and TRBJ2-5; no firm D call. The CDR3 is 14 residues long. Looked up from germline, CDR1 is SEHNR and CDR2 is FQNEAQ (reference sequence). Trimming removed 3 bases from V and 5 bases from J, with 13 bases in between. For the CDR3, the DNA is TGTGCCAGCAGCTTCGACACCGGTTGGGAGACCCAGTACTTC. Its protein is CASSFDTGWETQYF. The entire variable domain, with the rest obtained from reference TRBV7-9 and TRBJ2-5, is as follows: DTGVSQNPRHKITKRGQNVTFRCDPISEHNRLYWYRQTLGQGPEFLTYFQNEAQLEKSRLLSDRFSAERPKGSFSTLEIQRTEQGDSAMYLCASSFDTGWETQYFGPGTRLLVL.

The chain uses TRBV12-3 or TRBV12-4 and TRBJ1-6; the D gene is possibly TRBD1 (5 bases). The CDR3 covers 13 residues. V was clipped by 5 bases and J by 9 bases, with 11 bases between them. CDR3 in amino acids: CASSPGTLSPLHF. The CDR3 nucleotides are TGTGCCAGCAGTCCCGGGACTCTTTCACCCCTCCACTTT.

The J gene is TRBJ1-2, the V gene TRBV6-5; 8 nucleotides agree with TRBD1. Trimming took 10 bases from V and 4 from J; bases not matched to a gene: 11. Germline CDR1 MNHEY, CDR2 SVGAGI. The CDR3 sequence is 14 residues long. CDR3 residues: CATSTNQGAYGYTF. Here the CDR3 DNA reads TGTGCCACCTCTACAAACCAGGGGGCCTATGGCTACACCTTC.

The chain couples TRBV6-5 to TRBJ2-1; D is unresolved. The CDR3 contains 14 residues. The V gene lost 0 bases and the J gene lost 8 bases, with 11 bases spanning the gap. Germline loops: CDR1 MNHEY, CDR2 SVGAGI. CDR3 in DNA: TGTGCCAGCAGTTACTCTACACCCGTCCATGAGCAGTTCTTC. Encoded protein: CASSYSTPVHEQFF.

This clone appeared a single time. The V and J genes are TRBV20-1 and TRBJ2-7; no firm D call. The V end lost 1 base, the J end lost 5 bases, and 6 bases lay between the germline ends. Germline V gene data show CDR1 as DFQATT and CDR2 as SNEGSKA (reference sequence). The CDR3 sequence is 11 residues long. CDR3 amino acids: CSARATDEQYF. The CDR3 DNA reads as TGCAGTGCTAGAGCAACGGACGAGCAGTACTTC.

The chain combines TRBV7-2 with TRBJ2-2; unclear D gene. CDR1 and CDR2 (germline): SGHTA, FQGNSA. The CDR3 spans 16 residues. Trimming took 11 bases from V and 0 from J, leaving 19 bases between them. CDR3 in DNA: TGTGCCCGCCCAAAAGGCCAAGCTGCGAACACCGGGGAGCTGTTTTTT. Its protein is CARPKGQAANTGELFF.

This clone was seen once. V usage is TRBV27 and J usage is TRBJ2-5; a possible D gene is TRBD2 (6 bases). From germline, CDR1 is MNHEY and CDR2 SMNVEV (reference sequence). V was clipped by 0 bases and J by 4 bases, with 9 bases between them. The CDR3 spans 14 residues. CDR3 loop: CASSLSFGGETQYF. The CDR3 coding sequence is TGTGCCAGCAGTTTATCGTTCGGGGGAGAGACCCAGTACTTC.

V is TRBV2 and J is TRBJ1-1; 7 bases map to TRBD1. Trimming at V came to 7 bases and at J to 4 bases, leaving 6 bases not matched to a gene. The CDR3 length is 13 residues. CDR1 is SNHLY and CDR2 is FYNNEI in the germline V gene. Written as DNA, the CDR3 is TGTGCCAGCACCTCTACAGGGGTCACTGAAGCTTTCTTT. Its translation: CASTSTGVTEAFF. Combining the CDR3 with reference TRBV2 and TRBJ1-1 gives the whole variable domain EPEVTQTPSHQVTQMGQEVILRCVPISNHLYFYWYRQILGQKVEFLVSFYNNEISEKSEIFDDQFSVERPDGSNFTLKIRSTKLEDSAMYFCASTSTGVTEAFFGQGTRLTVV.

V and J are TRBV3-1 (or the pseudogene TRBV3-2) and TRBJ1-1; a possible D gene is TRBD1 (5 bases). Per germline, CDR1 LGHDT and CDR2 YNNKEL (reference sequence). V was shortened by 1 base and J by 5 bases, with 11 bases between the two germline ends. CDR3 size: 14 residues. CDR3 nucleotide sequence: TGTGCCAGCAGCCAAGTCGGCTGGGGGACTGAAGCTTTCTTT. This sequence encodes CASSQVGWGTEAFF.

The chain employs TRBV7-9 and TRBJ1-1; no reliable D call. The CDR3 totals 12 residues. The V end lost 4 bases, the J end lost 6 bases, and 9 bases lay between the germline ends. CDR1 SEHNR and CDR2 FQNEAQ come from the germline V gene (reference sequence). Written as DNA, the CDR3 is TGTGCCAGCAGCTCCGAGATCTCTGAAGCTTTCTTT. It yields the protein CASSSEISEAFF.

The chain recombines TRBV2 with TRBJ1-2; D perhaps matches TRBD1 (6 bases). Trimming shortened V by 7 bases and J by 4 bases, and 13 bases separated the two germline ends. The CDR3 runs 13 residues. Germline V gene data show CDR1 as SNHLY and CDR2 as FYNNEI. Here the CDR3 DNA reads TGTGCCAGCACGCGGGACACCCTCTATGGCTACACCTTC. This gives the protein CASTRDTLYGYTF.

The V gene is TRBV6-1, the J gene TRBJ1-6, with D unresolved. Trimming cost V 1 base and J 10 bases, with 11 bases left between them. The length of the CDR3 is 14 residues. Germline loops: CDR1 MNHNS, CDR2 SASEGT. Here the CDR3 reads CASSEEWVGSPLHF. For the CDR3, the DNA is TGTGCCAGCAGTGAAGAGTGGGTGGGATCACCCCTCCACTTT.

The rearrangement links TRBV5-1 to TRBJ2-3, with TRBD1 as a possible D gene (5 bases). Germline lookup yields CDR1 SGHRS and CDR2 YFSETQ. The CDR3 has 16 residues. The V end lost 0 bases, the J end lost 2 bases, and 13 bases lay between the germline ends. The CDR3 nucleotides read TGCGCCAGCAGCTTGGCTTTCGCAGGGCACACAGATACGCAGTATTTT. It codes for CASSLAFAGHTDTQYF.

This clone has a single count. The J gene is TRBJ1-1, the V gene TRBV3-1 (or the pseudogene TRBV3-2), with a possible D match to TRBD1 (5 bases). CDR3 length equals 12 residues. V dropped 4 bases and J dropped 8 bases, with 11 bases sitting between them. The germline V gene has CDR1 LGHDT and CDR2 YNNKEL (reference sequence). This CDR3 is CASSRGGKEAFF. Written as DNA, the CDR3 is TGTGCCAGCAGCCGGGGGGGGAAGGAAGCTTTCTTT.

The rearrangement uses TRBV28 and TRBJ1-3, with 7 bases fitting TRBD1. CDR1 is MDHEN, CDR2 SYDVKM, per germline. Trimming took 8 bases from V and 2 from J; bases not matched to a gene: 6. This CDR3 comprises 14 residues. The CDR3 reads CASHTGVPGNTIYF. The CDR3 nucleotides are TGTGCCAGCCACACAGGGGTCCCTGGAAACACCATATATTTT.

The chain is built from TRBV7-2 and TRBJ1-6, with D uncertain. The CDR3 has 17 amino acids. Trimming pared 5 bases from V and 6 bases from J, leaving 20 bases between. Per germline, CDR1 SGHTA and CDR2 FQGNSA. As DNA, the CDR3 is TGTGCCAGCAGCCTCGTTCTTCCATATTGGGTTAATTCACCCCTCCACTTT. Its protein is CASSLVLPYWVNSPLHF. Drawing the rest from reference TRBV7-2 and TRBJ1-6, the complete variable domain is GAGVSQSPSNKVTEKGKDVELRCDPISGHTALYWYRQSLGQGLEFLIYFQGNSAPDKSGLPSDRFSAERTGGSVSTLTIQRTQQEDSAVYLCASSLVLPYWVNSPLHFGNGTRLTVT.

The chain uses TRBV3-1 (or the pseudogene TRBV3-2) and TRBJ2-5; TRBD1 matches 8 bases. Germline assignment: CDR1 LGHDT and CDR2 YNNKEL (reference sequence). The CDR3 runs to 15 residues. Germline trimming cut 6 bases from V and 7 bases from J; bases unmatched to any gene: 13. The CDR3 here is CASSLNPGGAATQYF. The CDR3 DNA is TGTGCCAGCAGTCTCAACCCAGGGGGCGCCGCGACCCAGTACTTC.

V usage is TRBV14 and J usage is TRBJ1-1; no definite D call. The CDR3 consists of 12 residues. Trimming removed 10 bases from V and 2 bases from J, with 11 bases in between. Per germline, CDR1 SGHDN and CDR2 FVKESK. In DNA form, the CDR3 reads TGTGCCACCAGTTTCGGCAACACTGAAGCTTTCTTT. Its translation is CATSFGNTEAFF.

The chain combines TRBV10-1 with TRBJ1-1; D is unresolved. The CDR3 sequence is 13 residues long. Germline V lookup: CDR1 WNHNN, CDR2 SYGVQD (reference sequence). V gave up 6 bases and J gave up 1 base, with 9 bases separating them. This CDR3 is CASRSRQNTEAFF. As DNA, the CDR3 is TGCGCCAGCAGATCGAGACAGAACACTGAAGCTTTCTTT.